The 11 T cell receptor beta chains reported below all come from one sample, sequenced in a study of blood T cells in healthy people across ages. With a J-beta primer mix and a sample-barcoded 5' primer, a second PCR ran about 6 to 11 cycles. TCRdb used MiXCR to reprocess the 5' RACE reads, holding one entry per CDR3 protein. The sample lists 910,000 or so distinct CDR3 sequences; roughly half were seen once. Input material: blood. All receptors derive from an older woman in good health.

The gene calls are TRBV20-1 and TRBJ2-1, with a tentative D call TRBD2 (5 bases). This CDR3 is built from 14 residues. CDR1 DFQATT and CDR2 SNEGSKA come from the germline V gene (reference sequence). With 2 bases removed from V and 4 bases from J, the gap between germline ends came to 12 bases. CDR3 sequence reads: CSARIGGRYNEQFF. CDR3 bases: TGCAGTGCTAGAATTGGTGGGAGATACAATGAGCAGTTCTTC.

In its sample, this clonotype is medium-sized. The chain joins TRBV27 to TRBJ2-7; possibly TRBD2 for D (6 bases). Trimming removed 6 bases from V and 7 bases from J, with 16 bases in between. Germline CDR1 MNHEY, CDR2 SMNVEV (reference sequence). CDR3 size: 13 residues. CDR3 protein: CASSSTSAGEQYF. CDR3 bases: TGTGCCAGCAGCAGTACCTCCGCGGGAGAGCAGTACTTC.

The chain has TRBV28 and TRBJ2-7, with 9 positions matching TRBD2. The V gene's germline CDR1 is MDHEN and CDR2 SYDVKM. The length of the CDR3 is 16 residues. The V segment lost 5 bases and the J segment 3 bases; nucleotides outside the gene matches: 11. CDR3 sequence (DNA): TGTGCCAGCAGTGCCCTACTAGCGGGCGATATCTACGAGCAGTACTTC. Protein: CASSALLAGDIYEQYF.

This clonotype was recorded a few times. V is TRBV28 and J is TRBJ2-7; 8 bases fit TRBD1. Losses at the gene ends were 6 bases for V and 3 bases for J; bases not matched to a gene: 7. This CDR3 has 14 residues. Germline V gene sequence: CDR1 MDHEN, CDR2 SYDVKM. CDR3 sequence reads: CASRTGGQNYEQYF. CDR3 nucleotides: TGTGCCAGCAGAACAGGGGGACAGAACTACGAGCAGTACTTC.

The V and J genes are TRBV27 and TRBJ2-1; D assignment may be TRBD1 or TRBD2 (6 bases each). Trimming took off 5 bases at V and 6 bases at J, with 17 bases between the two ends. Germline loops: CDR1 MNHEY, CDR2 SMNVEV (reference sequence). The CDR3 runs to 15 residues. The DNA for the CDR3 is TGTGCCAGCAGTGTTACAGGGACTTTTGTCAATGAGCAGTTCTTC. Amino acid sequence: CASSVTGTFVNEQFF.

This chain joins TRBV6-5 and TRBJ2-1; a possible D gene is TRBD1 (5 bases). CDR3 size: 12 residues. CDR1 and CDR2 from the germline V gene are MNHEY and SVGAGI. The V gene lost 2 bases and the J gene lost 13 bases, with 12 bases spanning the gap. CDR3 DNA: TGTGCCAGCAGTTACAGATTAGGGGCCCAGTTCTTC. Translated: CASSYRLGAQFF.

The V call is TRBV12-3 or TRBV12-4, the J call TRBJ2-7; 14 nucleotides agree with TRBD2. J lost 0 bases, V lost 5 bases, and 12 bases had no gene match. The CDR3 has 19 amino acids. This CDR3 is CASSKSRTSGGPSSYEQYF. The CDR3 DNA follows: TGTGCCAGCAGTAAATCAAGGACTAGCGGGGGGCCGAGCTCCTACGAGCAGTACTTC.

V and J are TRBV5-1 and TRBJ2-4, with TRBD2 matching over 12 bases. This CDR3 contains 18 residues. CDR1 SGHRS and CDR2 YFSETQ come from the germline V gene. V shed 4 bases and J 1 base; nucleotides not matched to a gene: 9. CDR3 in amino acids: CASSRTSGTAGAKNIQYF. As DNA, the CDR3 is TGCGCCAGCAGCCGGACTAGCGGGACAGCCGGGGCCAAAAACATTCAGTACTTC. The full variable domain, its missing parts supplied by reference TRBV5-1 and TRBJ2-4, is KAGVTQTPRYLIKTRGQQVTLSCSPISGHRSVSWYQQTPGQGLQFLFEYFSETQRNKGNFPGRFSGRQFSNSRSEMNVSTLELGDSALYLCASSRTSGTAGAKNIQYFGAGTRLSVL.

In this sample, this clonotype turned up a few times. The V gene is TRBV5-1, the J gene TRBJ2-7; 8 nucleotides match TRBD1. Unmatched junction bases numbered 8, after V lost 2 bases and J lost 7 bases. Germline-derived CDR1 and CDR2 are SGHRS and YFSETQ. The CDR3 sequence is 14 residues long. In DNA, the CDR3 is TGCGCCAGCAGCTTCGGACAGGGTTCATGGGAGCAGTACTTC. This encodes CASSFGQGSWEQYF.

This clonotype was seen a few times. The chain joins TRBV3-1 to TRBJ2-7; D is perhaps TRBD1 (6 bases). CDR1 LGHDT and CDR2 YNNKEL come from the germline V gene (reference sequence). V was cut by 1 base and J by 4 bases, with 11 bases left in between. This CDR3 has 14 amino acids. The CDR3 reads CASSQGLQGYEQYF. CDR3 coding DNA: TGTGCCAGCAGCCAAGGGCTCCAGGGGTACGAGCAGTACTTC.

The chain has TRBV20-1 and TRBJ2-1; 9 nucleotides match TRBD2. The CDR3 is made up of 17 amino acids. V shed 0 bases, J shed 0 bases, and the junction held 6 bases outside the gene matches. Germline loops: CDR1 DFQATT, CDR2 SNEGSKA (reference sequence). CDR3 region: CSARESSGARSYNEQFF. CDR3 DNA: TGCAGTGCTAGAGAGTCTAGCGGGGCCCGCTCCTACAATGAGCAGTTCTTC.